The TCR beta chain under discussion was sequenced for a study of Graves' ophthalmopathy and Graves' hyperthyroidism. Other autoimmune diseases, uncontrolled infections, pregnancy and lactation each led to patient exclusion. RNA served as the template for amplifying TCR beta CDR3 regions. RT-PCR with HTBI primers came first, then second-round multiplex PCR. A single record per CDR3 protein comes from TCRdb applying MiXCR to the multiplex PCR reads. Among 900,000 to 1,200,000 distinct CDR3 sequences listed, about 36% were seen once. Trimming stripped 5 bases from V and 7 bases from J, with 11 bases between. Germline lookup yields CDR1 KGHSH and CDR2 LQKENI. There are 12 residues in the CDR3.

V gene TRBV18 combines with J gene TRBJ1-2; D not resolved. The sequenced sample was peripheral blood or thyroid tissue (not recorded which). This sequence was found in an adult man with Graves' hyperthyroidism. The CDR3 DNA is TGTGCCAGCTCAGAAAGATCGGTTGGCTACACCTTC. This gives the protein CASSERSVGYTF.